The rows below give T cell receptor beta chains drawn from one sample of a study of PD-L1 blockade in urothelial cancer. The protocol was immunoSEQ multiplex PCR, while the TCRdb copy is restricted to in-frame clones and leaves out a portion. The sample lists 85,000 to 90,000 clones; more than 90% were seen once. The sequencing used PBMCs, collected around atezolizumab (anti-PD-L1) treatment. Every receptor here comes from a man between 60 and 75 years old with urothelial cancer. Each CDR3 is given with its conserved first and last residue. The D gene is left open where the match is weak. Clone size is stated in some rows and not others, as once, few, many or a class when expanded.

j_call clone_size d_call v_call cdr3_aa cdr3_nt
TRBJ1-5 NA NA TRBV4-1 CASSLGTPAQPQHF TGCGCCAGCAGCCTAGGGACACCGGCACAGCCCCAGCATTTT
TRBJ2-1 NA NA TRBV28 CASSSGGSSYNEQFF TGTGCCAGCAGCTCCGGAGGGAGCTCCTACAATGAGCAGTTCTTC
TRBJ1-5 NA NA TRBV4-2 CASSQDLAPGNQPQHF TGTGCCAGCAGCCAAGATTTGGCCCCCGGCAATCAGCCCCAGCATTTT
TRBJ2-5 NA NA TRBV5-6 CASSPSGGRRTQYF TGTGCCAGCAGCCCCTCCGGCGGCCGTCGGACCCAGTACTTC
TRBJ2-7 NA TRBD2 TRBV7-2 CASRTSGGAKQYF TGTGCCAGCAGGACTAGCGGGGGTGCAAAGCAGTACTTC
TRBJ1-2 NA NA TRBV4-3 CASSHRGGNYGYTF TGCGCCAGCAGCCACCGCGGGGGTAACTATGGCTACACCTTC
TRBJ1-1 NA NA TRBV13 CASSPRDFVTEAFF TGTGCCAGCAGCCCCCGGGATTTTGTCACTGAAGCTTTCTTT
TRBJ2-5 once NA TRBV29-1 CSASNATGGPESQETQYF TGCAGCGCTTCAAATGCCACCGGAGGACCGGAAAGCCAAGAGACCCAGTACTTC
TRBJ2-2 once NA TRBV7-2 CASSLAVGGKSGELFF TGTGCCAGCAGCTTAGCGGTAGGGGGAAAATCCGGGGAGCTGTTTTTT
TRBJ1-4 NA NA TRBV27 CASSPDRTNEKLFF TGTGCCAGCAGCCCAGACAGAACTAATGAAAAACTGTTTTTT
TRBJ2-1 NA TRBD1 TRBV7-9 CASSKRDSAVSQFF TGTGCCAGCAGCAAACGGGACAGTGCTGTTTCGCAGTTCTTC
TRBJ2-3 NA TRBD1 TRBV27 CASSFSGQGADTQYF TGTGCCAGCAGTTTTTCGGGACAGGGGGCCGATACGCAGTATTTT
TRBJ2-7 NA TRBD1 TRBV28 CASRAPTGTGNYEQYF TGTGCCAGCAGAGCCCCAACCGGGACAGGAAACTACGAGCAGTACTTC
TRBJ2-2 NA TRBD2 TRBV4-3 CASSQVRGLAGGPRGTGELFF TGCGCCAGCAGCCAAGTTCGGGGACTAGCGGGGGGTCCCCGCGGCACCGGGGAGCTGTTTTTT
TRBJ2-7 NA NA TRBV5-6 CASRSGRRSYEQYF TGTGCCAGCAGATCAGGTCGCCGCTCCTACGAGCAGTACTTC
TRBJ2-7 NA TRBD1 TRBV7-6 CASSFETGAYEQYF TGTGCCAGCAGCTTTGAGACAGGGGCCTACGAGCAGTACTTC
TRBJ2-7 NA NA TRBV29-1 CSVEDPRGTVDEQYF TGCAGCGTTGAAGATCCCCGGGGGACGGTGGACGAGCAGTACTTC
TRBJ2-7 NA TRBD2 TRBV7-8 CASSPTSGSNSYEQYF TGTGCCAGCAGCCCTACTAGCGGGAGTAATTCCTACGAGCAGTACTTC
TRBJ1-6 NA TRBD1 TRBV5-1 CASSGRTGSSYNSPLHF TGCGCCAGCAGCGGGAGGACAGGGAGCTCCTATAATTCACCCCTCCACTTT
TRBJ1-5 NA NA TRBV5-4 CASSLDGGGNQPQHF TGTGCCAGCAGCTTGGATGGGGGGGGAAATCAGCCCCAGCATTTT
TRBJ2-3 NA NA TRBV28 CASSPPLVQGSTDTQYF TGTGCCAGCAGTCCTCCTCTCGTACAGGGTAGCACAGATACGCAGTATTTT
TRBJ2-2 few TRBD2 TRBV6-1 CASSDPAGGTSGELFF TGTGCCAGCAGTGACCCAGCGGGGGGGACTTCCGGGGAGCTGTTTTTT
TRBJ2-5 NA NA TRBV27 CASSRSGLQETQYF TGTGCCAGCAGTCGGTCGGGACTTCAAGAGACCCAGTACTTC
TRBJ1-1 NA TRBD1 TRBV5-1 CASSFAGGEWTEAFF TGCGCCAGCAGCTTTGCAGGGGGCGAGTGGACTGAAGCTTTCTTT
TRBJ1-2 NA NA TRBV7-2 CASSLIVSTSHGYTF TGTGCCAGCAGCCTGATAGTTTCCACCTCCCATGGCTACACCTTC
TRBJ1-2 NA NA TRBV19 CASSTLYGYTF TGTGCCAGTAGTACCCTCTATGGCTACACCTTC
TRBJ2-3 NA NA TRBV19 CASSTTRRDTQYF TGTGCCAGTAGCACCACGAGGAGAGATACGCAGTATTTT
TRBJ2-3 NA TRBD2 TRBV5-1 CASSLGLTSGGASTDTQYF TGCGCCAGCAGCTTGGGGCTGACTAGCGGGGGGGCCAGCACAGATACGCAGTATTTT
TRBJ2-3 NA TRBD2 TRBV5-1 CASSFTSGSTDTQYF TGCGCCAGCAGCTTCACTAGCGGAAGCACAGATACGCAGTATTTT
TRBJ1-6 NA TRBD1 TRBV5-3 CARSARTGGSGSPLHF TGTGCCAGAAGCGCCCGCACAGGGGGATCTGGTTCACCCCTCCACTTT
TRBJ2-1 NA NA TRBV4-1 CASSQSPRTGIRNEQFF TGCGCCAGCAGCCAATCACCGAGAACAGGGATCCGCAATGAGCAGTTCTTC